What follows are 25 T cell receptor beta chains derived from one specimen sequenced in a study of Ad26.COV2.S vaccination and SARS-CoV-2 variants. Sample treatment: about 20 received Ad26.COV2.S at low or high dose, single or two shots; 5 received placebo; per-sample allocation not given. Day 63 following the first vaccine or placebo injection was when the samples were taken. Method: immunoSEQ multiplex PCR; TCRdb's copy keeps in-frame clones and lacks some. The data show 400,000 to 450,000 clones, with around nine tenths seen just once and over 9% held by the top ten. Material: peripheral blood, obtained in a trial of Ad26.COV2.S vaccine versus placebo. These receptors originate from a person between 18 and 60 years old who received the Ad26.COV2.S COVID-19 vaccine or a placebo.

The rearrangement joins TRBV5-1 to TRBJ2-2; TRBD1 agrees at 9 bases. The junction had 17 bases not matched to a gene; V was cut back by 2 bases and J by 6 bases. The length of the CDR3 is 19 residues. The germline V gene has CDR1 SGHRS and CDR2 YFSETQ. CDR3 sequence: CASSFTATPTRTGAGELFF. The CDR3 bases are TGCGCCAGCAGCTTCACAGCAACCCCCACGCGGACAGGGGCCGGGGAGCTGTTTTTT.

V usage is TRBV10-3 and J usage is TRBJ2-7; D is possibly TRBD1 or TRBD2 (6 bases each). V dropped 2 bases and J dropped 5 bases, with 10 bases sitting between them. Germline-derived CDR1 and CDR2 are ENHRY and SYGVKD. CDR3 size: 13 residues. CDR3 protein: CAISERGAHEQYF. The CDR3 DNA follows: TGTGCCATCAGTGAGAGGGGGGCCCACGAGCAGTACTTC.

This sequence joins TRBV14 and TRBJ2-1, with TRBD2 matching over 7 bases. The CDR3 length is 16 residues. V dropped 4 bases and J dropped 5; count of bases not matched to a gene: 11. CDR1 is SGHDN, CDR2 FVKESK, per germline. The CDR3 sequence is CASSPRGLEANNEQFF. For the CDR3, the DNA is TGTGCCAGCAGCCCCCGTGGACTAGAGGCCAACAATGAGCAGTTCTTC.

This sequence joins TRBV9 and TRBJ2-3; tentative D call: TRBD1 (6 bases). V was clipped by 4 bases and J by 2 bases, with 11 bases between them. Germline lookup yields CDR1 SGDLS and CDR2 YYNGEE. The CDR3 runs 14 residues. This CDR3 reads CASSQRQVTDTQYF. CDR3 nucleotides: TGTGCCAGCAGCCAACGACAGGTCACAGATACGCAGTATTTT.

The chain is built from TRBV6-5 and TRBJ1-5; 10 bases are shared with TRBD1. V gave up 8 bases and J gave up 0 bases; unmatched junction bases: 4. The length of the CDR3 is 15 residues. Germline V CDR1 and CDR2: MNHEY, SVGAGI. This CDR3 is CASGTGDYSNQPQHF. CDR3 sequence (DNA): TGTGCCAGCGGGACAGGGGATTATAGCAATCAGCCCCAGCATTTT.

In DNA, the CDR3 is TGTGCCAGCAGTGAACTAGCGGGAGCGAACTACGAGCAGTACTTC. Translated: CASSELAGANYEQYF. This rearrangement joins TRBV6-4 to TRBJ2-7; TRBD2 agrees at 11 bases. Germline V gene lookup returns CDR1 MRHNA and CDR2 SNTAGT. This CDR3 contains 15 residues. Trimming took 3 bases from V and 3 from J; bases not matched to a gene: 4.

The chain combines TRBV30 with TRBJ1-6, with 9 bases aligning to TRBD1. CDR1 GTSNPN and CDR2 SVGIG come from the germline V gene (reference sequence). The CDR3 consists of 13 residues. The junction had 0 bases not matched to a gene; V was cut back by 3 bases and J by 6 bases. The CDR3 region has the DNA TGTGCCTGGAGGGGACAGGGTAATTCACCCCTCCACTTT. Amino acid sequence: CAWRGQGNSPLHF.

This rearrangement joins TRBV5-6 to TRBJ1-3; D is unclear. The CDR3 runs to 12 residues. CDR1 SGHDT and CDR2 YYEEEE come from the germline V gene. V was clipped by 1 base and J by 10 bases, with 9 bases between them. The CDR3 DNA sequence: TGTGCCAGCAGCTTGTCTCACGGGACCATATATTTT. It specifies CASSLSHGTIYF.

This chain links TRBV9 with TRBJ1-1, with a possible D match to TRBD1 (5 bases). This CDR3 region has 16 residues. V shed 6 bases and J shed 1 base, with 19 bases lying between them. Germline V gene data show CDR1 as SGDLS and CDR2 as YYNGEE. The CDR3 loop is CASTLGVQGPNTEAFF. CDR3 bases: TGTGCCAGCACCTTGGGGGTGCAGGGCCCGAACACTGAAGCTTTCTTT.

The chain couples TRBV5-4 to TRBJ2-1, with 9 positions matching TRBD2. V dropped 3 bases and J dropped 5; count of bases not matched to a gene: 6. Per the germline V gene, CDR1 is SGHNT and CDR2 is YYREEE (reference sequence). The CDR3 is 15 amino acids. In nucleotides, the CDR3 is TGTGCCAGCAGCTCTGCTGGACTAGCGAACAATGAGCAGTTCTTC. Translation: CASSSAGLANNEQFF.

This chain connects TRBV2 to TRBJ1-6; D is ambiguous. Germline CDR1 and CDR2: SNHLY and FYNNEI. Trimming pared 4 bases from V and 6 bases from J, leaving 10 bases between. CDR3 length equals 14 residues. The CDR3 DNA sequence: TGTGCCAGCAGTGGGACGTCCGTTAATTCACCCCTCCACTTT. Translation: CASSGTSVNSPLHF.

The CDR3 region is CAISEGDYGYTF. CDR3 nucleotides: TGTGCCATCAGTGAAGGGGACTATGGCTACACCTTC. This sequence joins TRBV10-3 and TRBJ1-2; a possible D gene is TRBD1 (5 bases). The CDR3 runs to 12 residues. The germline CDR1 and CDR2 sequences are ENHRY and SYGVKD. Trimming removed 3 bases from V and 3 bases from J, with 5 bases in between.

This clone appeared once. This chain joins TRBV5-4 and TRBJ1-2; D remains ambiguous. Germline-derived CDR1 and CDR2 are SGHNT and YYREEE (reference sequence). V dropped 4 bases and J dropped 7 bases, with 14 bases sitting between them. The CDR3 runs to 13 residues. This CDR3 reads CASSDGWARGYTF. The CDR3 DNA sequence: TGTGCCAGCAGCGATGGGTGGGCGCGTGGCTACACCTTC.

The J gene is TRBJ2-2, the V gene TRBV5-5; D uncertain. The CDR3 spans 17 residues. Germline V CDR1 and CDR2: SGHKS, YYEKEE (reference sequence). Trimming removed 2 bases at V and 2 bases at J, with 16 bases between. The CDR3 nucleotides read TGTGCCAGCAGCTTTACGGGTACTCACCCCAACACCGGGGAGCTGTTTTTT. This gives the protein CASSFTGTHPNTGELFF.

A single count supports this clone. The chain employs TRBV6-6 and TRBJ1-6; D is uncertain. Trimming took off 10 bases at V and 6 bases at J, with 19 bases between the two ends. The CDR3 contains 15 residues. Germline CDR1 MNHNY, CDR2 SVGAGI (reference sequence). CDR3 sequence (DNA): TGTGCCACCTTCCCCGCGGGGTTCGGTAATTCACCCCTCCACTTT. The encoded protein is CATFPAGFGNSPLHF.

V gene TRBV27 combines with J gene TRBJ2-2; 8 bases are a match to TRBD2. CDR3 length: 15 amino acids. Germline V gene lookup returns CDR1 MNHEY and CDR2 SMNVEV (reference sequence). V shed 6 bases, J shed 7 bases, and the junction held 10 bases outside the gene matches. DNA of the CDR3: TGTGCCAGCAGCAAACGGGAGGGCCAGAACGGGGAGCTGTTTTTT. It specifies CASSKREGQNGELFF.

The V gene is TRBV30, the J gene TRBJ1-5; no reliable D call. CDR3 length: 12 residues. V dropped 0 bases and J dropped 6 bases, with 6 bases sitting between them. Germline lookup yields CDR1 GTSNPN and CDR2 SVGIG (reference sequence). As DNA, the CDR3 is TGTGCCTGGAGTGTACCCCCTCAGCCCCAGCATTTT. Translated: CAWSVPPQPQHF.

This chain links TRBV28 with TRBJ2-1; D is unclear. The CDR3 totals 15 residues. Germline V CDR1 and CDR2: MDHEN, SYDVKM. Trimming took off 0 bases at V and 0 bases at J, with 6 bases between the two ends. Here the CDR3 reads CASSLWEDSYNEQFF. CDR3 bases: TGTGCCAGCAGTTTATGGGAAGACTCCTACAATGAGCAGTTCTTC.

The rearrangement uses TRBV18 and TRBJ2-5, with D unclear. The CDR3 sequence is 12 residues long. Germline CDR1 KGHSH, CDR2 LQKENI. The V and J ends lost 4 bases and 4 bases respectively, with 7 bases between them. This CDR3 reads CASSLYGETQYF. The DNA of the CDR3 is TGTGCCAGCTCACTCTATGGAGAGACCCAGTACTTC.

This chain connects TRBV7-9 to TRBJ1-4, with 8 bases that match TRBD1. Germline-derived CDR1 and CDR2 are SEHNR and FQNEAQ (reference sequence). V gave up 0 bases and J gave up 8 bases; unmatched junction bases: 8. There are 16 residues in the CDR3. CDR3 nucleotide sequence: TGTGCCAGCAGCTTAGCCTCGGGACAGGTCGGAGAAAAACTGTTTTTT. Protein sequence: CASSLASGQVGEKLFF.

V gene TRBV30 combines with J gene TRBJ2-7; D may be TRBD1 or TRBD2 (5 bases each). In germline, CDR1 is GTSNPN, CDR2 SVGIG (reference sequence). The V and J ends lost 3 bases and 7 bases respectively, with 13 bases between them. The CDR3 covers 12 residues. DNA for the CDR3: TGTGCCTGGAGCGGGACCCCCCTGGAGCAGTACTTC. Protein product: CAWSGTPLEQYF.

This chain links TRBV11-3 with TRBJ2-7, with 7 bases identical to TRBD2. Trimming took 4 bases from V and 6 from J; bases not matched to a gene: 6. CDR1 is SGHNT and CDR2 is YENEEA in the germline V gene. This CDR3 has 13 residues. The CDR3: CASSSTVAGEQYF. The DNA of the CDR3 is TGTGCCAGCAGCTCGACCGTAGCGGGCGAGCAGTACTTC.

V usage is TRBV7-2 and J usage is TRBJ2-7; D is undetermined. The germline V and J ends were trimmed by 2 bases and 3 bases, with 5 bases remaining between them. Per the germline V gene, CDR1 is SGHTA and CDR2 is FQGNSA. This CDR3 comprises 12 residues. The CDR3 nucleotides read TGTGCCAGCAGCTTATATGGCTACGAGCAGTACTTC. This sequence encodes CASSLYGYEQYF.

The rearrangement links TRBV19 to TRBJ1-5; unclear D gene. The length of the CDR3 is 13 residues. Trimming shortened V by 2 bases and J by 4 bases, and 6 bases separated the two germline ends. Germline V gene data show CDR1 as LNHDA and CDR2 as SQIVND (reference sequence). This CDR3 reads CASSIITNQPQHF. The CDR3 DNA follows: TGTGCCAGTAGTATAATCACAAATCAGCCCCAGCATTTT.

The J gene is TRBJ1-1, the V gene TRBV19; the D gene is possibly TRBD1 (5 bases). Trimming pared 10 bases from V and 5 bases from J, leaving 17 bases between. Germline-derived CDR1 and CDR2 are LNHDA and SQIVND (reference sequence). The CDR3 is made up of 13 amino acids. CDR3 region: CATRRGPYTEAFF. The CDR3 region has the DNA TGTGCCACCAGGCGGGGCCCCTATACTGAAGCTTTCTTT.